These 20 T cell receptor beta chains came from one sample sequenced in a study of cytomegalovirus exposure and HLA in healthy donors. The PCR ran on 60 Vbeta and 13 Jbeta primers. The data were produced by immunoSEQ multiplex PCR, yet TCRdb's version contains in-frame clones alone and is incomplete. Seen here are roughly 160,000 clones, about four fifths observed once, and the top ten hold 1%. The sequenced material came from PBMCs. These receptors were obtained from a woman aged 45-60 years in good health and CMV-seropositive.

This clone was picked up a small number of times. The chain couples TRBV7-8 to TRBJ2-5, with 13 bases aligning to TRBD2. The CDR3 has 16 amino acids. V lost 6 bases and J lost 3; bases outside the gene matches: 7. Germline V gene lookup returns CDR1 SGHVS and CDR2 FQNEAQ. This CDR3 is CASSRRLAGGEETQYF. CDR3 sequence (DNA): TGTGCCAGCAGTCGTCGACTAGCGGGAGGAGAAGAGACCCAGTACTTC.

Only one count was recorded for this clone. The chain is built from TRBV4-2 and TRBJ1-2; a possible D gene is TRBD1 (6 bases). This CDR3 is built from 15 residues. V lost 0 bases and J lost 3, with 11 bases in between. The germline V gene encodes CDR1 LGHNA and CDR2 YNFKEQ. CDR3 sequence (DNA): TGTGCCAGCAGCCAAGAGAACAGGGAGTACTATGGCTACACCTTC. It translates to CASSQENREYYGYTF.

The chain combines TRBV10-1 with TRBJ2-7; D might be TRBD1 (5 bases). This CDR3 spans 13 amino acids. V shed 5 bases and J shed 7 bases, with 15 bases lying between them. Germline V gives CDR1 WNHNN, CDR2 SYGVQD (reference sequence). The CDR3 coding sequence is TGCGCCAGCAGTCTACAGGTCCTTGGGGAGCAGTACTTC. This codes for CASSLQVLGEQYF.

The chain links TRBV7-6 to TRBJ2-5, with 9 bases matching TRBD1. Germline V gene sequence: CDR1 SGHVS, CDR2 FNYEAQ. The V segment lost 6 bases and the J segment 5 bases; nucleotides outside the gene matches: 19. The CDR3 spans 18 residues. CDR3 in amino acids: CASRPARTQGTGKETQYF. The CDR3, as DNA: TGTGCCAGCAGACCAGCCAGGACACAAGGGACAGGGAAGGAGACCCAGTACTTC. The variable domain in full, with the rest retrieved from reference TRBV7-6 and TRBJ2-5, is GAGVSQSPRYKVTKRGQDVALRCDPISGHVSLYWYRQALGQGPEFLTYFNYEAQQDKSGLPNDRFSAERPEGSISTLTIQRTEQRDSAMYRCASRPARTQGTGKETQYFGPGTRLLVL.

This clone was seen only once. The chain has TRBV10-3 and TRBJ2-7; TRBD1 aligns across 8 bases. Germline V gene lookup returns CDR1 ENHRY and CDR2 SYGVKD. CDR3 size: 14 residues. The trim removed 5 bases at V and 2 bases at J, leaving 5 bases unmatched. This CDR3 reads CAISRTGSTYEQYF. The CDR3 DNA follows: TGTGCCATCAGTCGGACAGGGTCGACCTACGAGCAGTACTTC.

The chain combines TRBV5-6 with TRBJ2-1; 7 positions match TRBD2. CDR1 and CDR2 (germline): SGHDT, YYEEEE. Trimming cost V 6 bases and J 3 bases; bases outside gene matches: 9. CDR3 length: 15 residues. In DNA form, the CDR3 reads TGTGCCAGCAACCTGAGGGGCGGGAGCTACAATGAGCAGTTCTTC. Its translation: CASNLRGGSYNEQFF. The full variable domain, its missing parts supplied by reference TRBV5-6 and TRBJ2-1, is DAGVTQSPTHLIKTRGQQVTLRCSPKSGHDTVSWYQQALGQGPQFIFQYYEEEERQRGNFPDRFSGHQFPNYSSELNVNALLLGDSALYLCASNLRGGSYNEQFFGPGTRLTVL.

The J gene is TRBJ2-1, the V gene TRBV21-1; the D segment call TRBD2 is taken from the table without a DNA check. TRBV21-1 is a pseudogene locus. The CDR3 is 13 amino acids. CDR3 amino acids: CASSKVYPDEQFF. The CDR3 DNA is TGTGCCAGCAGCAAAGTATATCCGGATGAGCAGTTCTTC.

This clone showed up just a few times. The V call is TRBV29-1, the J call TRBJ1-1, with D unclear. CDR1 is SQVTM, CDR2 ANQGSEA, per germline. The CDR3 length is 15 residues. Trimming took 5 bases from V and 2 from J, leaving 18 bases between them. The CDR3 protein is CSVMMLLRVNTEAFF. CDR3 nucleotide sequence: TGCAGCGTTATGATGCTTCTGAGGGTCAACACTGAAGCTTTCTTT.

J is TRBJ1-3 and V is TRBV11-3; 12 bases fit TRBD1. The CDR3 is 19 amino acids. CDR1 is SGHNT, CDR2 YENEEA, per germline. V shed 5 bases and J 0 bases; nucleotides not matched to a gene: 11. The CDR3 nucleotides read TGTGCCAGCAGCCCCGGGGGGACAGGGGGCGAGCTCTCTGGAAACACCATATATTTT. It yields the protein CASSPGGTGGELSGNTIYF.

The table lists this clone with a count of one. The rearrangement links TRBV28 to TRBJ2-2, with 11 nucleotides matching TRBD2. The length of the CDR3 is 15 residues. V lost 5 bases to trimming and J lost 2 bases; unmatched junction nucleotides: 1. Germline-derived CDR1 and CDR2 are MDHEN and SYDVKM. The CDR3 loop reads CASSGTSGNTGELFF. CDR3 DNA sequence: TGTGCCAGCAGTGGGACTAGCGGAAACACCGGGGAGCTGTTTTTT.

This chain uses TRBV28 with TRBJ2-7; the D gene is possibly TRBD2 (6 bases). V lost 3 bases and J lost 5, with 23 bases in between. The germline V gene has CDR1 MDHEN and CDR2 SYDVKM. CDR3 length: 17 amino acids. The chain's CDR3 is CASSFLGQLLWEDEQYF. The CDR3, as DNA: TGTGCCAGCAGTTTTTTGGGGCAGCTTCTCTGGGAGGACGAGCAGTACTTC.

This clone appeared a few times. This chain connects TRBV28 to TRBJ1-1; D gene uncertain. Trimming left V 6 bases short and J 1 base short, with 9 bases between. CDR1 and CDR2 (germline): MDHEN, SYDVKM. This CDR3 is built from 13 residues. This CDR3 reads CASSGVSNTEAFF. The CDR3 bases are TGTGCCAGCAGCGGGGTTTCGAACACTGAAGCTTTCTTT.

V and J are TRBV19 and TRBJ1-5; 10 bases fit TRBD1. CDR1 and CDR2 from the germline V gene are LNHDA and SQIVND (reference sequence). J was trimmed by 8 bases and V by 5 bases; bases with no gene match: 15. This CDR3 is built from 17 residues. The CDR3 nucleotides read TGTGCCAGTAGTTGGACCATCCGGACAGGGGGAGTAGAGCCCCAGCATTTT. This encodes CASSWTIRTGGVEPQHF.

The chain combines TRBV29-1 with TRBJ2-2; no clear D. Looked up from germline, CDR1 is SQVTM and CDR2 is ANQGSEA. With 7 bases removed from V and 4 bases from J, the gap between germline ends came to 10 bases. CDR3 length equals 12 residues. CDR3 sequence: CSANWATGELFF. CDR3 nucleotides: TGCAGCGCTAACTGGGCCACCGGGGAGCTGTTTTTT.

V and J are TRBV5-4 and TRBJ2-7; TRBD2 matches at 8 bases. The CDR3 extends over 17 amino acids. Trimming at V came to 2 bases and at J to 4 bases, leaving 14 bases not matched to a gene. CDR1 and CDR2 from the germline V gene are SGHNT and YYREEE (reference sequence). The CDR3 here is CASSLGLAGGADYEQYF. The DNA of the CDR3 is TGTGCCAGCAGCTTAGGACTAGCCGGGGGTGCTGATTACGAGCAGTACTTC.

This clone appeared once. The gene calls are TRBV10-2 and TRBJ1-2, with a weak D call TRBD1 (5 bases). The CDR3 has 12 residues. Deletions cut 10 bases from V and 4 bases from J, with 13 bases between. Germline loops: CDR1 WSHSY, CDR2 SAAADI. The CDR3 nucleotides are TGCGCCACCGGGCTTGACAGCTATGGCTACACCTTC. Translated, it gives CATGLDSYGYTF.

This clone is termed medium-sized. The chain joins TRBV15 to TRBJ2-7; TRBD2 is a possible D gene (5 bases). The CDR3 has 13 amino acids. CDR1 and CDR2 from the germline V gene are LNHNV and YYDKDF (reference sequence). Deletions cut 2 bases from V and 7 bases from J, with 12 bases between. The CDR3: CATSRTPGEEQYF. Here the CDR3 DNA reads TGTGCCACCAGCAGAACCCCCGGGGAGGAGCAGTACTTC.

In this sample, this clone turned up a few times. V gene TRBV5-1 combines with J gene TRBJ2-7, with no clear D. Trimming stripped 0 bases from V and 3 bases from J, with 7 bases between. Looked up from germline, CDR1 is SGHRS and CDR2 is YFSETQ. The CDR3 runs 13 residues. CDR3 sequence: CASSLDRNYEQYF. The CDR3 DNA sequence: TGCGCCAGCAGCTTGGACAGAAACTACGAGCAGTACTTC.

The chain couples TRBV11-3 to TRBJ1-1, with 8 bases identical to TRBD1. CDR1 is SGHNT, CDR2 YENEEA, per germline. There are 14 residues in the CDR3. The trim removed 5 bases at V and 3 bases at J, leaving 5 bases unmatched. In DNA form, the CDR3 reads TGTGCCAGCAGCCTGACAGGGGTGGACACTGAAGCTTTCTTT. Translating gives CASSLTGVDTEAFF.

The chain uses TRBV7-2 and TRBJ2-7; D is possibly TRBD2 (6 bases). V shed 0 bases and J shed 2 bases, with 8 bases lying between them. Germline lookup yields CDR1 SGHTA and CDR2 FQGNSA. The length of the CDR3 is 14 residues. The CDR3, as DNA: TGTGCCAGCAGCTTAGCGGCGGGAACCTACGAGCAGTACTTC. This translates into CASSLAAGTYEQYF.